Shown below are 25 T cell receptor beta chains from a single sample sequenced in a study of glioma-infiltrating T cells after dendritic cell vaccination. Produced via immunoSEQ multiplex PCR; TCRdb's table is partial and in-frame only. The sample records around 73,000 clones, roughly 82% being singletons. Sample: blood, taken before dendritic cell vaccination. The receptor source for this set is a human donor with glioblastoma.

The chain uses TRBV5-1 and TRBJ2-7; 8 bases are shared with TRBD1. The CDR3 has 17 residues. Germline V gives CDR1 SGHRS, CDR2 YFSETQ. V trimming: 6 bases; J trimming: 3 bases; junction bases outside the gene matches: 17. This CDR3 reads CASKPYAMGQEIYEQYV. The CDR3 DNA follows: TGCGCCAGCAAGCCATATGCCATGGGACAGGAGATCTACGAGCAGTACGTC.

The CDR3: CASSSGGQGTDTQYF. CDR3 nucleotide sequence: TGTGCCAGCAGCTCAGGGGGACAAGGCACAGATACGCAGTATTTT. This sequence joins TRBV7-3 and TRBJ2-3; 7 nucleotides align to TRBD1. The germline V gene has CDR1 SGHTA and CDR2 FQGTGA. The CDR3 length is 15 residues. Losses at the gene ends were 4 bases for V and 1 base for J; bases not matched to a gene: 5.

CDR3 sequence (DNA): TGTGCCACCAGCAGGATTAGCGGGAGGGCCTACAATGAGCAGTTCTTC. Translation: CATSRISGRAYNEQFF. The chain joins TRBV15 to TRBJ2-1; 11 nucleotides line up with TRBD2. Losses at the gene ends were 3 bases for V and 2 bases for J; bases not matched to a gene: 3. CDR1 and CDR2 (germline): LNHNV, YYDKDF (reference sequence). The CDR3 contains 16 residues.

J is TRBJ1-3 and V is TRBV6-1, with 10 bases aligning to TRBD1. The CDR3 totals 16 residues. The germline gives CDR1 MNHNS, CDR2 SASEGT. The V and J ends lost 2 bases and 3 bases, in that order; junction bases with no gene match: 4. CDR3 nucleotide sequence: TGTGCCAGCAGTGAAACCGGGACAGGGGATGGAAACACCATATATTTT. This encodes CASSETGTGDGNTIYF.

The chain is built from TRBV7-7 and TRBJ1-3; D is perhaps TRBD1 (5 bases). CDR1 is SSHAT and CDR2 is FNYEAQ in the germline V gene (reference sequence). Trimming pared 5 bases from V and 7 bases from J, leaving 15 bases between. The CDR3 sequence is 14 residues long. CDR3: CASSPDTMGNTIYF. The DNA for the CDR3 is TGTGCCAGCAGCCCGGACACTATGGGTAACACCATATATTTT.

The J gene is TRBJ2-2, the V gene TRBV7-2, with D unresolved. V was cut by 5 bases and J by 3 bases, with 4 bases left in between. Germline lookup yields CDR1 SGHTA and CDR2 FQGNSA. The CDR3 is 12 amino acids. CDR3 bases: TGTGCCAGCAGCCCCTACACCGGGGAGCTGTTTTTT. Its translation is CASSPYTGELFF.

The chain employs TRBV6-1 and TRBJ1-6; TRBD1 matches at 12 bases. The CDR3 runs 19 residues. The trim removed 4 bases at V and 0 bases at J, leaving 7 bases unmatched. Per the germline V gene, CDR1 is MNHNS and CDR2 is SASEGT. Here the CDR3 DNA reads TGTGCCAGCAGTGGCCGGGGACAGGGGGCTAGCTCCTATAATTCACCCCTCCACTTT. Protein sequence: CASSGRGQGASSYNSPLHF.

V and J are TRBV2 and TRBJ2-7, with D possibly matching TRBD1 (5 bases). This CDR3 has 13 residues. Trimming cost V 6 bases and J 4 bases, with 13 bases left between them. CDR1 is SNHLY, CDR2 FYNNEI, per germline. This CDR3 reads CASRGQAVYEQYF. The CDR3 DNA sequence: TGTGCCAGCAGGGGGCAGGCGGTATACGAGCAGTACTTC.

This clone has a handful of counts. The genes are TRBV19 and TRBJ1-6; possible D gene TRBD1, 5 bases. V was trimmed by 5 bases and J by 0 bases, leaving 14 bases between them. The CDR3 sequence is 17 residues long. Per the germline V gene, CDR1 is LNHDA and CDR2 is SQIVND (reference sequence). The CDR3, as DNA: TGTGCCAGTAGTTTCCCCCCCGACAGCTCCTATAATTCACCCCTCCACTTT. Encoded protein: CASSFPPDSSYNSPLHF.

The chain employs TRBV29-1 and TRBJ2-1; TRBD1 is a possible D gene (5 bases). Germline loops: CDR1 SQVTM, CDR2 ANQGSEA. This CDR3 is built from 12 residues. Trimming took off 4 bases at V and 5 bases at J, with 9 bases between the two ends. CDR3 nucleotide sequence: TGCAGCGTTGGGTGGACAAACAATGAGCAGTTCTTC. It translates to CSVGWTNNEQFF.

This chain connects TRBV7-3 to TRBJ2-1, with 10 bases aligning to TRBD2. The germline CDR1 and CDR2 sequences are SGHTA and FQGTGA. V shed 2 bases, J shed 4 bases, and the junction held 5 bases outside the gene matches. This CDR3 region has 16 residues. The CDR3 sequence: CASSLVASGGYNEQFF. The CDR3, as DNA: TGTGCCAGCAGCTTAGTGGCTAGCGGGGGTTACAATGAGCAGTTCTTC.

The chain links TRBV10-3 to TRBJ2-2; TRBD2 agrees at 15 bases. The CDR3 runs to 18 residues. Unmatched junction bases numbered 3, after V lost 2 bases and J lost 2 bases. Germline CDR1 and CDR2: ENHRY and SYGVKD. The CDR3 DNA reads TGTGCCATCAGTGAGGGACTAGCGGGGGGGCGTAACACCGGGGAGCTGTTTTTT. This gives the protein CAISEGLAGGRNTGELFF.

The genes are TRBV14 and TRBJ1-1, with D perhaps TRBD1 (5 bases). Per the germline V gene, CDR1 is SGHDN and CDR2 is FVKESK. V lost 1 base, J lost 7 bases, and 19 bases lay in between. This CDR3 contains 16 residues. The CDR3, as DNA: TGTGCCAGCAGCCAAGGCGCACAAGTGCCGGGGGATGAAGCTTTCTTT. It codes for CASSQGAQVPGDEAFF.

The genes are TRBV6-5 and TRBJ2-5, with 11 bases matching TRBD2. V was pared by 7 bases and J by 5 bases, with 6 bases of the junction left unmatched. The CDR3 has 14 amino acids. CDR1 is MNHEY and CDR2 is SVGAGI in the germline V gene. This chain's CDR3 is CASKTSGNRETQYF. CDR3 sequence (DNA): TGTGCCAGCAAGACTAGCGGGAATAGGGAGACCCAGTACTTC.

Only one count was recorded for this clone. The V and J genes are TRBV18 and TRBJ1-3; 7 bases are shared with TRBD1. CDR3 length equals 18 residues. V dropped 3 bases and J dropped 1; count of bases not matched to a gene: 12. Germline lookup yields CDR1 KGHSH and CDR2 LQKENI. CDR3 nucleotide sequence: TGTGCCAGCTCACCGGGGATGCAGGGGGACGAATCTGGAAACACCATATATTTT. Translating gives CASSPGMQGDESGNTIYF.

This chain links TRBV7-9 with TRBJ1-2; D gene ambiguous. Trimming removed 4 bases from V and 5 bases from J, with 14 bases in between. The CDR3 has 14 residues. Germline CDR1 is SEHNR and CDR2 is FQNEAQ (reference sequence). CDR3 residues: CASSSDLPRYGYTF. For the CDR3, the DNA is TGTGCCAGCAGCTCCGATCTCCCGCGGTATGGCTACACCTTC.

On this clone: This sample also contains other DNA sequences that code for the same CDR3. The chain employs TRBV2 and TRBJ1-6, with 12 bases aligning to TRBD1. Trimming at V came to 5 bases and at J to 13 bases, leaving 12 bases not matched to a gene. Germline V gene sequence: CDR1 SNHLY, CDR2 FYNNEI. This CDR3 is built from 16 residues. DNA of the CDR3: TGTGCCAGCAGTTCCACTACGGGACAGGGGGCCACGCCCCTCCACTTT. Translated, it gives CASSSTTGQGATPLHF.

The V call is TRBV28, the J call TRBJ2-3, with 10 positions matching TRBD1. From germline, CDR1 is MDHEN and CDR2 SYDVKM. CDR3 length: 15 amino acids. With V trimmed by 4 bases and J by 1 base, 2 bases remained unmatched. Here the CDR3 reads CASSSGTGGTDTQYF. The CDR3, as DNA: TGTGCCAGCAGTTCTGGGACAGGGGGCACAGATACGCAGTATTTT.

The J gene is TRBJ2-3, the V gene TRBV18; possible D gene TRBD1, 5 bases. Per germline, CDR1 KGHSH and CDR2 LQKENI. V gave up 4 bases and J gave up 0 bases, with 8 bases separating them. The CDR3 contains 14 residues. The CDR3 loop reads CASSRDRSTDTQYF. In nucleotides, the CDR3 is TGTGCCAGCTCACGAGACAGAAGCACAGATACGCAGTATTTT.

V and J are TRBV25-1 and TRBJ1-3; a weak D match, TRBD1 (6 bases). Germline V gene sequence: CDR1 MGHDK, CDR2 SYGVNS. The CDR3 is made up of 16 amino acids. V lost 2 bases and J lost 4, with 15 bases in between. CDR3 in DNA: TGTGCCAGCAGTGAACCGGGACAAAGGATCGGAAACACCATATATTTT. Protein product: CASSEPGQRIGNTIYF.

The CDR3 loop reads CASSQDSVQGEQFF. CDR3 coding DNA: TGTGCCAGCAGCCAAGATAGCGTTCAGGGGGAGCAGTTCTTC. V usage is TRBV4-2 and J usage is TRBJ2-1; a weak D match, TRBD1 (6 bases). The CDR3 is 14 amino acids. From germline, CDR1 is LGHNA and CDR2 YNFKEQ. Between the trimmed V and J ends, which lost 0 bases and 10 bases, there was a span of 13 bases.

The V call is TRBV5-1, the J call TRBJ1-1; possible D gene TRBD1, 6 bases. The CDR3 has 13 amino acids. Looked up from germline, CDR1 is SGHRS and CDR2 is YFSETQ. V shed 2 bases and J shed 2 bases, with 7 bases lying between them. The CDR3 reads CASSLGGNTEAFF. The CDR3 nucleotides read TGCGCCAGCAGCTTAGGGGGTAACACTGAAGCTTTCTTT.

This rearrangement joins TRBV6-4 to TRBJ1-1, with D unresolved. This CDR3 comprises 15 residues. The V end lost 0 bases, the J end lost 3 bases, and 11 bases lay between the germline ends. Germline lookup yields CDR1 MRHNA and CDR2 SNTAGT. CDR3 sequence (DNA): TGTGCCAGCAGTGACTCGGCACGATCTTACACTGAAGCTTTCTTT. It codes for CASSDSARSYTEAFF.

The rearrangement links TRBV2 to TRBJ1-6; TRBD1 is a possible D gene (6 bases). Trimming left V 9 bases short and J 5 bases short, with 17 bases between. CDR3 length equals 15 residues. Germline-derived CDR1 and CDR2 are SNHLY and FYNNEI. The CDR3 coding sequence is TGTGCCAGACGAAATAGACAGGAGAATAATTCACCCCTCCACTTT. Translated, it gives CARRNRQENNSPLHF. Full variable domain (rest looked up from reference TRBV2 and TRBJ1-6): EPEVTQTPSHQVTQMGQEVILRCVPISNHLYFYWYRQILGQKVEFLVSFYNNEISEKSEIFDDQFSVERPDGSNFTLKIRSTKLEDSAMYFCARRNRQENNSPLHFGNGTRLTVT.

Comments on this clone: Other DNA sequences within the sample encode an identical CDR3. V gene TRBV9 combines with J gene TRBJ2-6, with TRBD2 matching over 8 bases. Germline lookup yields CDR1 SGDLS and CDR2 YYNGEE. The CDR3 loop spans 14 amino acids. J gave up 3 bases and V 6 bases, and 2 bases lay outside the gene matches. CDR3 coding DNA: TGTGCCAGCAAGCGGGAGAGTGGGGCCAACGTCCTGACTTTC. The encoded protein is CASKRESGANVLTF.